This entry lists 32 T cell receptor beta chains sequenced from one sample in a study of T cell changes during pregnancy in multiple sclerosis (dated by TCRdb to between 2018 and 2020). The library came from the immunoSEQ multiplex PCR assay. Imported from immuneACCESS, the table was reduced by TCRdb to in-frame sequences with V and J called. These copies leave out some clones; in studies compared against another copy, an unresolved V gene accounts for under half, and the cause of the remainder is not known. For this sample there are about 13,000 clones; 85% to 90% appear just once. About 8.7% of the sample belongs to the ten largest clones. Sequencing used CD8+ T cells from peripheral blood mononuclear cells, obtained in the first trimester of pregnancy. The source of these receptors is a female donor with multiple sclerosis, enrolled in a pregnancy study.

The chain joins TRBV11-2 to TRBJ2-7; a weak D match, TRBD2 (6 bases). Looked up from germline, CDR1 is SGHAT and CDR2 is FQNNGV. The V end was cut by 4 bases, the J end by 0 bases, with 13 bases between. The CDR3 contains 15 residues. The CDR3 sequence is CASSSGLRLSYEQYF. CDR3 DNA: TGTGCCAGCAGCTCGGGACTTAGACTCTCCTACGAGCAGTACTTC.

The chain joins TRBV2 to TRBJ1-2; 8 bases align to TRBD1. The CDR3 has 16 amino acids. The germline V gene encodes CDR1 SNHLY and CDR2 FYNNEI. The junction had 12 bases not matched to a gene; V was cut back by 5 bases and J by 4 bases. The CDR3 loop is CASSWTGPTPSYGYTF. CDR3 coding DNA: TGTGCCAGCAGTTGGACAGGGCCGACTCCCTCCTATGGCTACACCTTC.

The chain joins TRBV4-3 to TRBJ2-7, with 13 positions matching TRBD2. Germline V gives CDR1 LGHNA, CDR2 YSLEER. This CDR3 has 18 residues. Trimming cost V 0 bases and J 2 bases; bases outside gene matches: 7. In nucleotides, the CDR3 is TGCGCCAGCAGCCAAGATATACTAGCGGGGGGGTTAACCTACGAGCAGTACTTC. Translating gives CASSQDILAGGLTYEQYF.

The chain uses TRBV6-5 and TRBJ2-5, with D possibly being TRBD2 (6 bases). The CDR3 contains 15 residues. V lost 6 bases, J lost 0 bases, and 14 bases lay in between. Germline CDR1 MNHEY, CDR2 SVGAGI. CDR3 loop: CASRDLGSHQETQYF. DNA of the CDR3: TGTGCCAGCAGGGACCTCGGGAGCCACCAAGAGACCCAGTACTTC.

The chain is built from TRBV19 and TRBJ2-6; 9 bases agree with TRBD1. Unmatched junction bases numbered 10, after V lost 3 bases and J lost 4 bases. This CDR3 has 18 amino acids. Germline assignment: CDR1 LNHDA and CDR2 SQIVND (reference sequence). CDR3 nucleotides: TGTGCCAGTAGTATCGGGGACAGGGATGTACGAGGGGCCAACGTCCTGACTTTC. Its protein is CASSIGDRDVRGANVLTF.

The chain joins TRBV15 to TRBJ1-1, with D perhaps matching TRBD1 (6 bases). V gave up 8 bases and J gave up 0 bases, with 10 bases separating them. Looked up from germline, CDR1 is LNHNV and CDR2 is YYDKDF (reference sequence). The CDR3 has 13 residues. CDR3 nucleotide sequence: TGTGCCACCGCGGACAGAATGAACACTGAAGCTTTCTTT. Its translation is CATADRMNTEAFF.

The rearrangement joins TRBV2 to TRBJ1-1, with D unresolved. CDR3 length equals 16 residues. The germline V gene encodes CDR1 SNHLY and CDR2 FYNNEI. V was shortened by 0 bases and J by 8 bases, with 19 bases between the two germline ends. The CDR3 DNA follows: TGTGCCAGCAGTGAAGCCCGTCAAGGCAGCGGGCTCGAAGCTTTCTTT. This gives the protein CASSEARQGSGLEAFF.

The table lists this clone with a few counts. The CDR3 DNA is TGTGCCAGCGGACAGGGGGAACCTGGGGCCAACGTCCTGACTTTC. Encoded protein: CASGQGEPGANVLTF. This rearrangement joins TRBV6-1 to TRBJ2-6; TRBD1 matches 10 bases. The V and J ends lost 8 bases and 2 bases, in that order; junction bases with no gene match: 3. Germline lookup yields CDR1 MNHNS and CDR2 SASEGT. This CDR3 region has 15 residues.

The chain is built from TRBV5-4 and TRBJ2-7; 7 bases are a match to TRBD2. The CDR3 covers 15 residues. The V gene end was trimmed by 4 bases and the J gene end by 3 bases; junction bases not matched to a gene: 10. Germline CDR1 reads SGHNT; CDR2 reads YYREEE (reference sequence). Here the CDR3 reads CASSPGLGEGYEQYF. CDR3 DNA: TGTGCCAGCAGCCCGGGACTGGGGGAGGGCTACGAGCAGTACTTC.

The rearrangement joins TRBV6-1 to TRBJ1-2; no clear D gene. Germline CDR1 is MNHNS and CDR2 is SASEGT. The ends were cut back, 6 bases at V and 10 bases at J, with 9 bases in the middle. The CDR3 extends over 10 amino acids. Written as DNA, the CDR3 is TGTGCCAGCAGGGCAGCGGACTACACCTTC. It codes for CASRAADYTF.

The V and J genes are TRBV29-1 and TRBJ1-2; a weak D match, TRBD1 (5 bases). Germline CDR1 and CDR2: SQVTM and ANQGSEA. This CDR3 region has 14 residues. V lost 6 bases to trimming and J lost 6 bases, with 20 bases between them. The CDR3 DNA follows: TGCAGCGTGGGGGTATCGAGCTGGGAGGATGGCTACACCTTC. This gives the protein CSVGVSSWEDGYTF.

The CDR3 coding sequence is TGTGCCAGCAGCGTTACAGGGAGCACTGAAGCTTTCTTT. Amino acids: CASSVTGSTEAFF. The gene calls are TRBV9 and TRBJ1-1; a weak D match, TRBD1 (6 bases). This CDR3 comprises 13 residues. Germline V gene sequence: CDR1 SGDLS, CDR2 YYNGEE. The V end lost 2 bases, the J end lost 4 bases, and 9 bases lay between the germline ends.

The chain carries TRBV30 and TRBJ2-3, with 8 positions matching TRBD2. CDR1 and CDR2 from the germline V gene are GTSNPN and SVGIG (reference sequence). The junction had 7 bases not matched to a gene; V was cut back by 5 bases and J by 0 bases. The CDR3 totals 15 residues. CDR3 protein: CAWDEIAGSTDTQYF. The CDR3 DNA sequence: TGTGCCTGGGACGAAATAGCGGGGAGCACAGATACGCAGTATTTT.

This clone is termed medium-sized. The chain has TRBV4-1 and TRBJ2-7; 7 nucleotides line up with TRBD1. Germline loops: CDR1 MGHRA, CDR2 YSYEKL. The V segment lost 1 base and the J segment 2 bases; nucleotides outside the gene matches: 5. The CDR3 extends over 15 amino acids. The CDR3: CASSQGQGPTYEQYF. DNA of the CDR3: TGCGCCAGCAGCCAAGGACAGGGCCCGACCTACGAGCAGTACTTC.

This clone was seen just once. CDR3 in amino acids: CASSPHRDSNEKLFF. The CDR3 coding sequence is TGTGCCAGCAGTCCCCACCGGGACAGTAATGAAAAACTGTTTTTT. The chain joins TRBV27 to TRBJ1-4, with 7 bases matching TRBD1. With V trimmed by 5 bases and J by 4 bases, 7 bases remained unmatched. Germline V CDR1 and CDR2: MNHEY, SMNVEV (reference sequence). The CDR3 has 15 amino acids.

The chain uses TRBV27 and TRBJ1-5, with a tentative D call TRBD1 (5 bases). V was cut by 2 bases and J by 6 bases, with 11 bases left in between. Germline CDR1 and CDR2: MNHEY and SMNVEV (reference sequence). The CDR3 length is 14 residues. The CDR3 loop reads CASSLQLGGQPQHF. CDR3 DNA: TGTGCCAGCAGTTTACAGCTCGGGGGTCAGCCCCAGCATTTT.

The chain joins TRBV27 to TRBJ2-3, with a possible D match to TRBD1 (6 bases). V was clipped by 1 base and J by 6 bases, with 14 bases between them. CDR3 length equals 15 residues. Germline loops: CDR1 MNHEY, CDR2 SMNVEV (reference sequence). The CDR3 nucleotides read TGTGCCAGCAGTTTATTGGCAGGGGTTTCGGATACGCAGTATTTT. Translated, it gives CASSLLAGVSDTQYF.

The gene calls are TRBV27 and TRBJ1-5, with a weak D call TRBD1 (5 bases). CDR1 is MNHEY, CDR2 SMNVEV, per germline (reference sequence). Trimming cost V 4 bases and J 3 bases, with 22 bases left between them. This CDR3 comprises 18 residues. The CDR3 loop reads CASSSGAQGRADNQPQHF. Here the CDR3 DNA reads TGTGCCAGCAGTTCTGGGGCCCAAGGTCGGGCTGACAATCAGCCCCAGCATTTT.

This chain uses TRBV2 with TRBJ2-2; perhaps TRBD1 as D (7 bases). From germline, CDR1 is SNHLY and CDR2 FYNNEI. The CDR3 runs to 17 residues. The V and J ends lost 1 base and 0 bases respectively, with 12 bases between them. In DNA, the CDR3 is TGTGCCAGCAGTGAAGGGAGGGGGACAGCGAACACCGGGGAGCTGTTTTTT. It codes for CASSEGRGTANTGELFF.

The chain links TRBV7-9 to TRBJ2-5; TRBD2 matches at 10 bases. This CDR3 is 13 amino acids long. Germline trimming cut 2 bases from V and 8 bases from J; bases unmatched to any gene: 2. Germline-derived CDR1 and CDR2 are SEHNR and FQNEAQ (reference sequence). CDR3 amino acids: CASSLIAGGTQYF. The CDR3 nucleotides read TGTGCCAGCAGCTTAATAGCGGGGGGAACCCAGTACTTC.

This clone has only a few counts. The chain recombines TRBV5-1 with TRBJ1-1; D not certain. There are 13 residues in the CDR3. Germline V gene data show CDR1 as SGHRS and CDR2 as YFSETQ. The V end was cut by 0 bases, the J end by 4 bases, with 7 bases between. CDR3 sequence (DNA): TGCGCCAGCAGCTTGGAGGTAGCCACTGAAGCTTTCTTT. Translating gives CASSLEVATEAFF. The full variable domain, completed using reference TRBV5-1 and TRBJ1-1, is KAGVTQTPRYLIKTRGQQVTLSCSPISGHRSVSWYQQTPGQGLQFLFEYFSETQRNKGNFPGRFSGRQFSNSRSEMNVSTLELGDSALYLCASSLEVATEAFFGQGTRLTVV.

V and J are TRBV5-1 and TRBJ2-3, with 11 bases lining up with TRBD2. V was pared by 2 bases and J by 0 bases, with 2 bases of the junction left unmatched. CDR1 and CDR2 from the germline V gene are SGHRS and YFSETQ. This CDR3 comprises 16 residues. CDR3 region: CASSFLAGGSTDTQYF. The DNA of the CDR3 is TGCGCCAGCAGCTTCTTAGCGGGGGGGAGCACAGATACGCAGTATTTT.

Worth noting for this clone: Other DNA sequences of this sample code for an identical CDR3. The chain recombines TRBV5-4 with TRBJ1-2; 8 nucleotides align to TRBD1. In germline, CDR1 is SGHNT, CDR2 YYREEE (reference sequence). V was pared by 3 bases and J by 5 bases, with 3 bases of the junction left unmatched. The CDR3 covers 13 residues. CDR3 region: CASSWTGPYGYTF. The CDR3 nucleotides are TGTGCCAGCAGCTGGACAGGGCCTTATGGCTACACCTTC.

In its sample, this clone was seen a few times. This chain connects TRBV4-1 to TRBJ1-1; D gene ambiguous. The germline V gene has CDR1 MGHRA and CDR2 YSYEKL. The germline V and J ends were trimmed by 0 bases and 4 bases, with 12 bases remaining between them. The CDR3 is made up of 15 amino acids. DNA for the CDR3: TGCGCCAGCAGCCAAGAGGAGGGCACGGGCACTGAAGCTTTCTTT. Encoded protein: CASSQEEGTGTEAFF.

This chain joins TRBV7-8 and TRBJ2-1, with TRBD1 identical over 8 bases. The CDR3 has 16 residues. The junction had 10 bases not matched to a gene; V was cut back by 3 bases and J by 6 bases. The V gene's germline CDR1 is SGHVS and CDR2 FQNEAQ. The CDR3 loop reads CASSFSRSGGPNEQFF. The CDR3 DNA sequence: TGTGCCAGCAGCTTCTCGCGGTCAGGGGGCCCCAATGAGCAGTTCTTC.

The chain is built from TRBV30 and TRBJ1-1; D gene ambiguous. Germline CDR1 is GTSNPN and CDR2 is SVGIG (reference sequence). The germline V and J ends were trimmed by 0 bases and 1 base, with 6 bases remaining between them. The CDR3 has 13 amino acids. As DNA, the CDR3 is TGTGCCTGGAGTGTCGAGCCGAACACTGAAGCTTTCTTT. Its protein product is CAWSVEPNTEAFF.

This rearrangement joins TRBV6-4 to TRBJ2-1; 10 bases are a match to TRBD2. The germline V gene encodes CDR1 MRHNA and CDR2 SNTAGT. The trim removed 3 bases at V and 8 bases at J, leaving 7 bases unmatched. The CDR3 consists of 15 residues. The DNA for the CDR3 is TGTGCCAGCAGTGAAACTAGCGGGGATCATGATGAGCAGTTCTTC. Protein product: CASSETSGDHDEQFF.

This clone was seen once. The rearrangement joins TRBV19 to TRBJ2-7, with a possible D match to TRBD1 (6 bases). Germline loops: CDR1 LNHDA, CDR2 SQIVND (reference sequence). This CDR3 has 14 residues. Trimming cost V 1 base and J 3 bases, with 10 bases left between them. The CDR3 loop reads CASSIAGEIYEQYF. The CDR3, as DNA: TGTGCCAGTAGTATAGCAGGGGAAATCTACGAGCAGTACTTC.

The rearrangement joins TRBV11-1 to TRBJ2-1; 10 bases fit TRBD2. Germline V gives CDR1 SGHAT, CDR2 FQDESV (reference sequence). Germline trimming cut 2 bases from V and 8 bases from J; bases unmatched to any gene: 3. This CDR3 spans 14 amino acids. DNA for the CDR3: TGTGCCAGCAGCTTAAGCGGGGGGGCCGATGAGCAGTTCTTC. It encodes CASSLSGGADEQFF.

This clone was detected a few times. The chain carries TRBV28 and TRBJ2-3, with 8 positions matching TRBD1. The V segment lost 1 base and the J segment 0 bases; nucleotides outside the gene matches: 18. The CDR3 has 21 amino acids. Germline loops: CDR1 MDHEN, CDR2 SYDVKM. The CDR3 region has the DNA TGTGCCAGCAGTTTATTGTCTCTCAGGGGGCACGGCAGGACTAGCACAGATACGCAGTATTTT. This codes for CASSLLSLRGHGRTSTDTQYF.

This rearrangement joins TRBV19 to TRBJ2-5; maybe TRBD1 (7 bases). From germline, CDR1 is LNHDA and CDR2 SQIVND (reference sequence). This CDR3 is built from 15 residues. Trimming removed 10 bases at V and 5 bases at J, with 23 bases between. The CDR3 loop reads CATQGGGKRGETQYF. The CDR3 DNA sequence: TGTGCCACCCAGGGGGGTGGCAAAAGGGGGGAGACCCAGTACTTC.

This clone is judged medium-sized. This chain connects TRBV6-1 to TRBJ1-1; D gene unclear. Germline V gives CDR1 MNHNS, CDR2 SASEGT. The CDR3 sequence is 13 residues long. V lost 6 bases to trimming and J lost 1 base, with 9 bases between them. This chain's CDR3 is CASSLRENTEAFF. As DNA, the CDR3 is TGTGCCAGCAGCCTCCGGGAGAACACTGAAGCTTTCTTT.